This T cell receptor (beta chain) appears in the sequencing data of a study of CD8+ T cells in alopecia areata. General study findings and limits: Scalp data also include sequences from resident alphabeta T cells of normal skin. Normal scalp showed lower clonality than lesional scalp, especially alopecia totalis/universalis.

The CDR3 has 15 amino acids. V dropped 0 bases and J dropped 7 bases, with 13 bases sitting between them. Sampling of alopecia areata patients yielded lesional scalp punch biopsies as well as peripheral blood. The sorting of PBMCs gave CD4+ and CD8+ T cells. In this sample, this clone turned up a few times. Its matching antigen is unknown. After isolation, RNA underwent reverse transcription to generate cDNA as the sequencing template. Data came from immunoSEQ multiplex PCR; TCRdb stores just in-frame clones and leaves some out. This sample carries some 120,000 clones, roughly 50% of them seen once, and the ten largest clones take 8% to 11%.

V gene TRBV23-1 combines with J gene TRBJ1-5; maybe TRBD1 (5 bases). TRBV23-1 is given ORF status, its function remaining uncertain. Material for sequencing was NKG2D-low CD8+ T cells sorted from blood. The sequence derives from a human donor with alopecia areata. Written as DNA, the CDR3 is TGCGCCAGCAGTCAATCATGCGGGGCAGGGCAGCCCCAGCATTTT. Translation: CASSQSCGAGQPQHF.